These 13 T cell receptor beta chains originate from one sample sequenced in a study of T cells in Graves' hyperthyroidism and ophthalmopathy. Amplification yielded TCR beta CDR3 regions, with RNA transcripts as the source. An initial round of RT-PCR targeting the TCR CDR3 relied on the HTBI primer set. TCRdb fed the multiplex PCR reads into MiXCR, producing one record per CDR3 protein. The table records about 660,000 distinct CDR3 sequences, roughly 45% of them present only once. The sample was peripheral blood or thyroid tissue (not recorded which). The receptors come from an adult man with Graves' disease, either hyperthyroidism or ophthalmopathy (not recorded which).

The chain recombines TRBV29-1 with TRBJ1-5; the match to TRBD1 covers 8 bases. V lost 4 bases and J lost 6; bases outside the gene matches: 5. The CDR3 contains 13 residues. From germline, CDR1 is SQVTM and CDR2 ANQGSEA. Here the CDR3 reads CSVAGQGGQPQHF. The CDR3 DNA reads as TGCAGCGTTGCCGGACAGGGAGGTCAGCCCCAGCATTTT. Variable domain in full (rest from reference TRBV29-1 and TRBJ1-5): SAVISQKPSRDICQRGTSLTIQCQVDSQVTMMFWYRQQPGQSLTLIATANQGSEATYESGFVIDKFPISRPNLTFSTLTVSNMSPEDSSIYLCSVAGQGGQPQHFGDGTRLSIL.

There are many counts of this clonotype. The CDR3 loop is CSGWTAGGNEKLFF. DNA for the CDR3: TGCAGCGGATGGACGGCAGGGGGTAATGAAAAACTGTTTTTT. The V call is TRBV29-1, the J call TRBJ1-4; 7 bases fit TRBD1. Looked up from germline, CDR1 is SQVTM and CDR2 is ANQGSEA. The CDR3 runs 14 residues. The junction had 9 bases not matched to a gene; V was cut back by 7 bases and J by 4 bases.

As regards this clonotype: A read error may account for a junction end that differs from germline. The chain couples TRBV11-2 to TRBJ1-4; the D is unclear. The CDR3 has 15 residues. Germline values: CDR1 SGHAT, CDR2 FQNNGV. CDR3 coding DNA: TGTGTCAGCAGCTTATGGGCCGAGGGAAATGAAAAACTGTTTTTT. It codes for CVSSLWAEGNEKLFF.

CDR3 nucleotides: TGTGCCTGGAGTACTCGTAGTGATGGCTACACCTTC. It translates to CAWSTRSDGYTF. V usage is TRBV10-3 and J usage is TRBJ1-2; D remains unclear. Germline values: CDR1 ENHRY, CDR2 SYGVKD. V was trimmed by 11 bases and J by 6 bases, leaving 16 bases between them. CDR3 length equals 12 residues.

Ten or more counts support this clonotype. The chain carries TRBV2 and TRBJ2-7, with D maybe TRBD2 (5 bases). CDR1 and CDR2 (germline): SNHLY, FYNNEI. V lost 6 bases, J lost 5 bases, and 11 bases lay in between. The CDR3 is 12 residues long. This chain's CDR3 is CASRLSRDEQYF. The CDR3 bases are TGTGCCAGCAGACTATCGCGGGACGAGCAGTACTTC.

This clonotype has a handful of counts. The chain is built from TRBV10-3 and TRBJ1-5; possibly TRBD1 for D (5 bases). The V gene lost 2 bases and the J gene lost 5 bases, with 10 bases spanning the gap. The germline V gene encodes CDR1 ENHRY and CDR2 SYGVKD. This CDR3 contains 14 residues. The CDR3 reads CAISEGGKHQPQHF. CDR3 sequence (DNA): TGTGCCATCAGTGAGGGGGGTAAGCATCAGCCCCAGCATTTT.

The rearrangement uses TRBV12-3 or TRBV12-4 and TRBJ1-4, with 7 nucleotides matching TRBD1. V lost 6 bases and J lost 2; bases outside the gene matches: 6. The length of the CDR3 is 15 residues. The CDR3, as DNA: TGTGCCAGCAGCAGACAGGGAAGGACTAATGAAAAACTGTTTTTT. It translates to CASSRQGRTNEKLFF.

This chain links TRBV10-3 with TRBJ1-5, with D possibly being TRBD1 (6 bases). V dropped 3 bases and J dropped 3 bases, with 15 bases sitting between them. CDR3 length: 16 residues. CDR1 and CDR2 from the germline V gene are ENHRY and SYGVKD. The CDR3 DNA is TGTGCCATCAGTGAAGGGGGGCTCATGATCAATCAGCCCCAGCATTTT. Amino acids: CAISEGGLMINQPQHF.

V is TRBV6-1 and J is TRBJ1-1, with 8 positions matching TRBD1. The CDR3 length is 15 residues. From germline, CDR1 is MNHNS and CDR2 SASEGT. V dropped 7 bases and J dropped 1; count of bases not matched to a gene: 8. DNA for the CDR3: TGTGCCAGCATCCCACCGGGACAGGAGAACACTGAAGCTTTCTTT. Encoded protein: CASIPPGQENTEAFF.

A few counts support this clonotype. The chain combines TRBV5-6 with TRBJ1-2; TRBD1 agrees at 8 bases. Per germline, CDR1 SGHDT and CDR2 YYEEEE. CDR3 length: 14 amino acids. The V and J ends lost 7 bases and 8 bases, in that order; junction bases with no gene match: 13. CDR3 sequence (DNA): TGTGCCAGCGGGCGACAGGGGCAAGGGGGAGGCTACACCTTC. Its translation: CASGRQGQGGGYTF.

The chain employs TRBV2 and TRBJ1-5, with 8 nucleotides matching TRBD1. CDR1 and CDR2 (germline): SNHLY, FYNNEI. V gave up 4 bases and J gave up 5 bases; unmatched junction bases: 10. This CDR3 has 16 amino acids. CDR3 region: CASSVGTGQAYQPQHF. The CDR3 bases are TGTGCCAGCAGTGTAGGAACGGGACAGGCCTATCAGCCCCAGCATTTT.

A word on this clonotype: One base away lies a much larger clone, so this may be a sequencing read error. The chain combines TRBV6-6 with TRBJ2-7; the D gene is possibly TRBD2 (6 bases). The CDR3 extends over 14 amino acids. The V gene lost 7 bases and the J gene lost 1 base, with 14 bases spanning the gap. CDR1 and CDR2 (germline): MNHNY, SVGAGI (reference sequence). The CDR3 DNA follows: TGTGCCAGCACCGAAGCGGGCTCTTCCTACGAGCAGTACTTC. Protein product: CASTEAGSSYEQYF.

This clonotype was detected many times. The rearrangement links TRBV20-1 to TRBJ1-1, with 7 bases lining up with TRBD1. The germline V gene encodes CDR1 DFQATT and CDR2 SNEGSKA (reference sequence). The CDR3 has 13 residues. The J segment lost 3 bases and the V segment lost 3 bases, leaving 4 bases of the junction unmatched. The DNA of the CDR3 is TGCAGTGCTAGCAGGGGGGGGGACACTGAAGCTTTCTTT. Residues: CSASRGGDTEAFF.